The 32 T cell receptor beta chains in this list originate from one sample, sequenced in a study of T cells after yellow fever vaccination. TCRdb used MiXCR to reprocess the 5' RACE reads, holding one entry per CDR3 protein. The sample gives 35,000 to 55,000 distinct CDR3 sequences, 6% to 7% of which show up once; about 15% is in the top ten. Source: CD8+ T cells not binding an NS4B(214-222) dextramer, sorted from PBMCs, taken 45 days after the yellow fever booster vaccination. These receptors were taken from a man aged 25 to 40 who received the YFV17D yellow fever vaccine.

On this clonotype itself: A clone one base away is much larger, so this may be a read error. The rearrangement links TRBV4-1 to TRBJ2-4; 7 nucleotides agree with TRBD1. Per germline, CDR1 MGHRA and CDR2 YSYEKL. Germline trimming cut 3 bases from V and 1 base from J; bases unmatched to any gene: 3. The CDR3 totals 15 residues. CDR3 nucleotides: TGCGCCAGCAGCCACCCGACAGGGGCCAAAAACATTCAGTACTTC. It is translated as CASSHPTGAKNIQYF.

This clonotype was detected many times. The DNA for the CDR3 is TGCGCCAGCAGGACAGGGCAGGGGACCCAGTACTTC. Its protein is CASRTGQGTQYF. The chain has TRBV10-2 and TRBJ2-5; 7 bases are a match to TRBD1. With V trimmed by 6 bases and J by 7 bases, 5 bases remained unmatched. The CDR3 extends over 12 amino acids. Germline V lookup: CDR1 WSHSY, CDR2 SAAADI.

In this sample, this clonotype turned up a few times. The CDR3 region is CASRVKGGNEQFF. The CDR3 nucleotides are TGTGCCAGTAGGGTAAAGGGAGGCAATGAGCAGTTCTTC. The chain employs TRBV19 and TRBJ2-1; maybe TRBD2 (6 bases). Germline V lookup: CDR1 LNHDA, CDR2 SQIVND (reference sequence). The CDR3 contains 13 residues. Trimming took off 6 bases at V and 6 bases at J, with 12 bases between the two ends.

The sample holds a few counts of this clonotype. CDR3 protein: CASNQGVTYNEQFF. The CDR3 DNA sequence: TGTGCCAGCAACCAGGGTGTAACCTACAATGAGCAGTTCTTC. The chain links TRBV6-2 or TRBV6-3 to TRBJ2-1; tentative D call: TRBD1 (5 bases). The CDR3 has 14 residues. V gave up 7 bases and J gave up 2 bases, with 12 bases separating them. CDR1 is MNHEY and CDR2 is SVGEGT in the germline V gene.

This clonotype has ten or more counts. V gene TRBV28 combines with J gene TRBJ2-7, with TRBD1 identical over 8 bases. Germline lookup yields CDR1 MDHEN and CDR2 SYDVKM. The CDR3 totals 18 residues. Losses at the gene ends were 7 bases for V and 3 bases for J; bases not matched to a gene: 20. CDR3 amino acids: CASNIESIEGTGGYEQYF. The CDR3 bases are TGTGCCAGCAATATTGAAAGTATCGAAGGAACAGGGGGCTACGAGCAGTACTTC.

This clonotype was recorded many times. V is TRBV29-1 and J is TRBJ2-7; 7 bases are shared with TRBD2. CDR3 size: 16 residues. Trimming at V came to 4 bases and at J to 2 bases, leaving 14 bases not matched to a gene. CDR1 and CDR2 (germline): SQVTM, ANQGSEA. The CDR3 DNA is TGCAGCGTTGGGTCCCTAGCGGAGGTTACTACCTACGAGCAGTACTTC. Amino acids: CSVGSLAEVTTYEQYF.

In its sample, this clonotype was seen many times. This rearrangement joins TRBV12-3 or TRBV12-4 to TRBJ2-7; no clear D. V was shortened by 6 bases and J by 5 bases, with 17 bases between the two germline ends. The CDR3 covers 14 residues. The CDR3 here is CASSPVRLLHEQYF. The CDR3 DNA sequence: TGTGCCAGCAGCCCCGTCCGATTGCTCCACGAGCAGTACTTC.

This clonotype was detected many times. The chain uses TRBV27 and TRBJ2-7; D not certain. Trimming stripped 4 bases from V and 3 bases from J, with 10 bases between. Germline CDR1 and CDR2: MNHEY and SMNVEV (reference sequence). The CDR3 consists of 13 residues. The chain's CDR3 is CASSSAVLYEQYF. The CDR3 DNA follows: TGTGCCAGCAGTTCCGCGGTCCTCTACGAGCAGTACTTC.

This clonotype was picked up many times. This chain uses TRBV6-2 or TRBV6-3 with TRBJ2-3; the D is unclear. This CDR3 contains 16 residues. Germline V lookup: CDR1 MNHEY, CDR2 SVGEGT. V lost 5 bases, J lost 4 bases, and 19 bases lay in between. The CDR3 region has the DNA TGTGCCAGCAGTAGGTGGGGTGTCCAACCCCCAGATACGCAGTATTTT. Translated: CASSRWGVQPPDTQYF.

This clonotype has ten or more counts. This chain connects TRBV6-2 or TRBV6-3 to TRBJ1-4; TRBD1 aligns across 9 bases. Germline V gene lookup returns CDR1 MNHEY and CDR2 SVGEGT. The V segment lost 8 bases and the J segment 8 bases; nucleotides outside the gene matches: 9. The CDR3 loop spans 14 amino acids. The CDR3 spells CASGQTGGYEKLFF. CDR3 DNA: TGTGCCAGCGGGCAGACAGGGGGATACGAAAAACTGTTTTTT.

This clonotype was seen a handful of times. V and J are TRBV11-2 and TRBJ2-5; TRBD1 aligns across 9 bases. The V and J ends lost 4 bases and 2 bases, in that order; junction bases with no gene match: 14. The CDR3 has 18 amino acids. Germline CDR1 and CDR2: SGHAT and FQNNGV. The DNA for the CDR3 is TGTGCCAGCAGCTCCCTTGGGACAGGGTACATTTGGCAAGAGACCCAGTACTTC. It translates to CASSSLGTGYIWQETQYF.

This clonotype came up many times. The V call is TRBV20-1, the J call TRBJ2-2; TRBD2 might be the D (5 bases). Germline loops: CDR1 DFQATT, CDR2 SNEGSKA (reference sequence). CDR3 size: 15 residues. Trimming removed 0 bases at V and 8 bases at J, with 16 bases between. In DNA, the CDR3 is TGCAGTGCTAGAGATAGGACTGGGGTTCTTGGGGAGCTGTTTTTT. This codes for CSARDRTGVLGELFF.

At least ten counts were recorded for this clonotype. CDR3 nucleotide sequence: TGCGCCAGCAGCCAAGGAACTTCGGGAGGGCCCCACAATGAGCAGTTCTTC. This translates into CASSQGTSGGPHNEQFF. V and J are TRBV4-3 and TRBJ2-1; 8 bases agree with TRBD2. Per germline, CDR1 LGHNA and CDR2 YSLEER. The CDR3 is made up of 17 amino acids. J was trimmed by 5 bases and V by 1 base; bases with no gene match: 10.

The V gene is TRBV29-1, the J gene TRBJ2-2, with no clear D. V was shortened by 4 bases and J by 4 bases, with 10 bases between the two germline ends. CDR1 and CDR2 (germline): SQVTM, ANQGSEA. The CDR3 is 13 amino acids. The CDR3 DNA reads TGCAGCGTTGTTAGTCCGATCACCGGGGAGCTGTTTTTT. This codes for CSVVSPITGELFF.

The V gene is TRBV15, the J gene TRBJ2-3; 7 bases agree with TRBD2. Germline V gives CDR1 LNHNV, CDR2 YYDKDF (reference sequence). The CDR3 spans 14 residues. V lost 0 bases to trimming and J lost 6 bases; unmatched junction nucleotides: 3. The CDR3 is CATSRDAGEDTQYF. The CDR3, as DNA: TGTGCCACCAGCAGAGACGCGGGAGAGGATACGCAGTATTTT.

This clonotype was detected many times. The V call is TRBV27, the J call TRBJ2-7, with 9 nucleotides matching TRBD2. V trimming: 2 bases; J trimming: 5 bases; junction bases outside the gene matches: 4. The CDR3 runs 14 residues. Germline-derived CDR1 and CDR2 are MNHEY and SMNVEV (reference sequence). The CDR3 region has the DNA TGTGCCAGCAGTTTAAGACTAGCGGTCCACGAGCAGTACTTC. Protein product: CASSLRLAVHEQYF.

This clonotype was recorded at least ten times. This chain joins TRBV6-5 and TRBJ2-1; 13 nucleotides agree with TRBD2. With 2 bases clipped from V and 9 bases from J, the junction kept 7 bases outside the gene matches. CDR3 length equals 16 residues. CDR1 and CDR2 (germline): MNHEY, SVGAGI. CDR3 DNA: TGTGCCAGCAGTTACCCGGGACTAGCGGGAAAGGGTGAGCAGTTCTTC. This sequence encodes CASSYPGLAGKGEQFF.

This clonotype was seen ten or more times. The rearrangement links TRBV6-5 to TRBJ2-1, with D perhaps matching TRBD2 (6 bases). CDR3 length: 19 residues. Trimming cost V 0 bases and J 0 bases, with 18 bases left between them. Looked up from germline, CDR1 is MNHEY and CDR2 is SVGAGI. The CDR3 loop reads CASSYSTEARDPSYNEQFF. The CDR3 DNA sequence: TGTGCCAGCAGTTACTCGACGGAAGCGCGGGACCCCTCCTACAATGAGCAGTTCTTC.

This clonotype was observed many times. The CDR3 loop is CASSQVDVAYTF. The CDR3 nucleotides read TGTGCCAGCAGCCAAGTCGACGTCGCCTACACCTTC. V gene TRBV4-2 combines with J gene TRBJ1-2; D remains unclear. V shed 1 base and J shed 10 bases, with 10 bases lying between them. Germline V gives CDR1 LGHNA, CDR2 YNFKEQ. This CDR3 is built from 12 residues.

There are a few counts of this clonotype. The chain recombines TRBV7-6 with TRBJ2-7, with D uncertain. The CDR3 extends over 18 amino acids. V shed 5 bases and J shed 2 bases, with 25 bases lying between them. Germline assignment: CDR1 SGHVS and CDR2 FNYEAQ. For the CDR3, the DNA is TGTGCCAGCAGCCCTGAACCCCCCGTGGCCCAGACGACCTACGAGCAGTACTTC. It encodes CASSPEPPVAQTTYEQYF.

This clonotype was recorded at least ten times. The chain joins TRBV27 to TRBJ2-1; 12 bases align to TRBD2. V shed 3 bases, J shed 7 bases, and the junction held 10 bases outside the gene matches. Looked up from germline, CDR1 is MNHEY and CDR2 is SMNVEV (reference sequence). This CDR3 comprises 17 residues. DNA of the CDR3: TGTGCCAGCAGTTTTGGGCTAGCGGGAGGGGTACTAAATGAGCAGTTCTTC. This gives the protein CASSFGLAGGVLNEQFF.

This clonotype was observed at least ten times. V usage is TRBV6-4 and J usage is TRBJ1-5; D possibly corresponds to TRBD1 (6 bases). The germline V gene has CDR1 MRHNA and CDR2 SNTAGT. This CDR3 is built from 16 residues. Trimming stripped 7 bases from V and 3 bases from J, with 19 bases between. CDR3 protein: CASTEGGSRINQPQHF. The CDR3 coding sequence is TGTGCCAGCACTGAGGGGGGAAGTAGAATCAATCAGCCCCAGCATTTT.

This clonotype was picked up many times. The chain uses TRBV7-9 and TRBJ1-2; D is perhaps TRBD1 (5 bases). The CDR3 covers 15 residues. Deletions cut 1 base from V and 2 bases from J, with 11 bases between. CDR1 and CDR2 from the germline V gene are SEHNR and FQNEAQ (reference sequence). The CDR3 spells CASSLEVGGNYGYTF. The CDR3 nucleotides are TGTGCCAGCAGCTTAGAGGTCGGGGGAAACTATGGCTACACCTTC. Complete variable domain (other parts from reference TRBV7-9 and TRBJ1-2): DTGVSQNPRHKITKRGQNVTFRCDPISEHNRLYWYRQTLGQGPEFLTYFQNEAQLEKSRLLSDRFSAERPKGSFSTLEIQRTEQGDSAMYLCASSLEVGGNYGYTFGSGTRLTVV.

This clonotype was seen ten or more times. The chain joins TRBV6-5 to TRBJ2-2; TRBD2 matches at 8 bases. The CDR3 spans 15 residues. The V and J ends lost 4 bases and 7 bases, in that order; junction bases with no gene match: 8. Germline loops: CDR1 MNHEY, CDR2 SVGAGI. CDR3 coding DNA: TGTGCCAGCAGTTGGTACCGGGAGGGACACGGGGAGCTGTTTTTT. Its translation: CASSWYREGHGELFF.

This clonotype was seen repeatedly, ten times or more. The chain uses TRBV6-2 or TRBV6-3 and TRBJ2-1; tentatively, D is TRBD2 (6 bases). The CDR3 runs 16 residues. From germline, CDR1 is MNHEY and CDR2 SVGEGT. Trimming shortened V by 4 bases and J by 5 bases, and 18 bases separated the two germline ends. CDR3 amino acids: CASSSNNPGRDNEQFF. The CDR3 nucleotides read TGTGCCAGCAGTTCCAATAACCCCGGGAGAGACAATGAGCAGTTCTTC.

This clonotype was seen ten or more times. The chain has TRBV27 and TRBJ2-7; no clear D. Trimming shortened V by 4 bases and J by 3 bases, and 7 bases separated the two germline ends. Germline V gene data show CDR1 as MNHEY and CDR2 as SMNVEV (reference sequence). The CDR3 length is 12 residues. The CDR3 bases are TGTGCCAGCAGTTCCGGCCTCTACGAGCAGTACTTC. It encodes CASSSGLYEQYF.

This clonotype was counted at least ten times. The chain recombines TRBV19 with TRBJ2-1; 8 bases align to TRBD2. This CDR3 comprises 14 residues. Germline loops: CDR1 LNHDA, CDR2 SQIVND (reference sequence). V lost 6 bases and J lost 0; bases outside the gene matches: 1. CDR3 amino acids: CASRTSDSYNEQFF. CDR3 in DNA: TGTGCCAGTAGGACTAGCGACTCCTACAATGAGCAGTTCTTC.

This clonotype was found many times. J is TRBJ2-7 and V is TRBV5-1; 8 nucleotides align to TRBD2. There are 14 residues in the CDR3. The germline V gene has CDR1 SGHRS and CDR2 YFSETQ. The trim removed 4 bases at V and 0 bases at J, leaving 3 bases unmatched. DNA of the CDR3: TGCGCCAGCAGCCCCACTAGCGGCTCCTACGAGCAGTACTTC. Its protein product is CASSPTSGSYEQYF.

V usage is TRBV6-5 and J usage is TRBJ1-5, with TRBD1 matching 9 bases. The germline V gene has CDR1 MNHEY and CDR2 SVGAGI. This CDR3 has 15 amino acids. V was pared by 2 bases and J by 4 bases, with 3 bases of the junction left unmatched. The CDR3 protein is CASSYKGTGNQPQHF. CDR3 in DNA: TGTGCCAGCAGTTACAAGGGGACAGGGAATCAGCCCCAGCATTTT.

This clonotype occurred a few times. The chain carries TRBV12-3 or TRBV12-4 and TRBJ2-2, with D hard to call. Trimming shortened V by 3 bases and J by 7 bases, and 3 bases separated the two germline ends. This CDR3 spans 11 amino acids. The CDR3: CASSFHGELFF. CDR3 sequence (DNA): TGTGCCAGCAGTTTTCACGGGGAGCTGTTTTTT.

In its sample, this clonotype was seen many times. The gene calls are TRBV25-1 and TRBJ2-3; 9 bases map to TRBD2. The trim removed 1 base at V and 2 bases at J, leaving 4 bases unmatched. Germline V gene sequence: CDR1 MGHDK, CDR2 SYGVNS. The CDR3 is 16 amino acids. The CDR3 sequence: CASSEFGTSTTDTQYF. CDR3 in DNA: TGTGCCAGCAGTGAATTTGGGACTAGCACCACAGATACGCAGTATTTT.

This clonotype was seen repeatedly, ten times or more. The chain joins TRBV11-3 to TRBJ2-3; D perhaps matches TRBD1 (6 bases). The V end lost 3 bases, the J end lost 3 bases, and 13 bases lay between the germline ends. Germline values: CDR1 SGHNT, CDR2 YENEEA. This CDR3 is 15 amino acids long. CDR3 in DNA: TGTGCCAGCAGCTTTAGGGGGAGAGAGACAGATACGCAGTATTTT. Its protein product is CASSFRGRETDTQYF.